This TCR beta chain derives from a study of shared clonotypes between healthy human individuals (TCRdb year 2020). About the full investigation: A couple of women and three men aged 18 to 49 years were included in the cohort. To estimate repertoire size and how much clonotype sharing occurs between individuals, the study deeply sequenced the blood TCR repertoires of several healthy adults. Leukapheresis yielded between about 0.94 and 10 billion PBMCs per donor. Libraries were prepared and TCR repertoires were sequenced by different laboratories using diverse techniques, in order to increase sequencing depth and limit assay-specific biases. For each donor, three plates each were used for CD4 naive and CD4 memory, two plates were used for CD8 naive, and one plate was used for CD8 memory.

Using the deep immunoSEQ assay, multiplex PCR amplified TCR CDR3 regions from genomic DNA. Extracted genomic DNA from each cell subset was distributed evenly across all wells of several immunoSEQ 96-well plates, and each plate was treated as a replicate. Each replicate PCR for sorted subsets received roughly 200 ng genomic DNA, equal to roughly 29,000 T cell genomes. Purified libraries were quantified with a Qubit 3.0 fluorometer, sized on a Bioanalyzer 2100, and re-quantified with the KAPA Library Quantification kit. Each immunoSEQ 96-well plate was sequenced on its own single-read 150-cycle Illumina NextSeq 550 flow cell. As for how the authors treated the data: Because only junctional sequences without quality scores were contained in the immunoSEQ output, filtering matching that applied to full-length reads could not be performed. To assign V/J genes and CDR3, sequences were annotated against IMGT germline references using PyIR, a Python wrapper for IgBLAST v1.9. Any read was removed if the V/J assignment was weak (E-value above 1e-6), the CDR3 was missing, or the read contained stop codons, out-of-frame junctions, or ambiguous translated residues. V3J clonotypes were defined as sequences sharing the same inferred V gene, J gene, and CDR3 amino acid sequence. Percentage overlap between repertoires was calculated by dividing the number of shared unique clonotypes by the size of the smaller repertoire. RTK rarefaction, the Chao1 estimator, and Recon v2.1 estimates of unobserved clonotypes were used to assess repertoire richness. Generation probabilities were computed with OLGA for all TCRbeta clonotypes obtained by the gDNA method from a handful of donors. TCRdb stores this immuneACCESS table with in-frame sequences only. Part of the clones is absent; in the studies checked, under half of the shortfall reflects unresolved V genes, and no reason is known for the rest. V, J and clone size are those of that table, while D and trimming were read from the DNA. The table for this sample lists over a million clones; roughly 97% of them were counted only once. Of the sample, approximately 1% is held by the ten largest clones.

The donors were healthy, HIV-negative adults who had no recently reported acute infections or vaccinations. Every donor was a Caucasian adult living in Nashville, Tennessee, USA. CD4+ T cells were enriched by magnetic negative selection, after which naive cells were positively selected on CD45RA and the negative fraction was taken as the memory subset. After blood collection by leukapheresis, PBMCs were isolated using Ficoll-Histopaque density gradient centrifugation and then cryopreserved in the vapor phase of liquid nitrogen. Analytical flow cytometry was used to check the purity and quantity of each magnetically sorted T cell population. Genomic DNA was isolated from each sorted fraction and quantified by UV absorbance on a Nanodrop 2000c. On this clone: This receptor's antigen is unknown. One base away there is no much larger clone; base qualities are not given.

Broad study findings and their caveats: Only blood was sampled, and tissue TCR repertoires likely differ from those in blood. The small number of donors limited the genetic and exposure-history diversity represented. Approximately 5% of naive CD4, approximately 3.7% of naive CD8, roughly 2.4% of memory CD4, and approximately 0.39% of memory CD8 clonotypes were shared across a few donors. Larger estimated clonotype richness was generally found for naive subsets than for memory subsets. Based on pairwise subsampling, the degree of clonotype sharing among donors was expected to be affected by sequencing depth. Clonotypes shared by all four sorted-subset donors showed higher generation probabilities than non-shared clonotypes. Even with the large sequencing depth, rarefaction of the sorted-subset datasets indicated that sequencing was incomplete.

Sequencing input: naive CD4+ T cells sorted from blood. The cell subset or site label on this specimen signifies: CD45RA+ positively selected. The clonotype comes from a man aged 30 to 39 in good health.

The DNA reads as follows: TGTGCCAGCAGCCGGACCGTAGACAATGAGCAGTTCTTC. It translates to CASSRTVDNEQFF. The chain couples TRBV5-4 to TRBJ2-1; the D gene remains uncertain. V drops 4 bases and J drops 5 bases, leaving 10 bases in between. The CDR3 runs 13 residues from the cysteine to the phenylalanine. The DNA shown is the 39-base CDR3, in frame from base 1. CDR1 and CDR2 are read off the germline V gene (reference sequence) as SGHNT and YYREEE.